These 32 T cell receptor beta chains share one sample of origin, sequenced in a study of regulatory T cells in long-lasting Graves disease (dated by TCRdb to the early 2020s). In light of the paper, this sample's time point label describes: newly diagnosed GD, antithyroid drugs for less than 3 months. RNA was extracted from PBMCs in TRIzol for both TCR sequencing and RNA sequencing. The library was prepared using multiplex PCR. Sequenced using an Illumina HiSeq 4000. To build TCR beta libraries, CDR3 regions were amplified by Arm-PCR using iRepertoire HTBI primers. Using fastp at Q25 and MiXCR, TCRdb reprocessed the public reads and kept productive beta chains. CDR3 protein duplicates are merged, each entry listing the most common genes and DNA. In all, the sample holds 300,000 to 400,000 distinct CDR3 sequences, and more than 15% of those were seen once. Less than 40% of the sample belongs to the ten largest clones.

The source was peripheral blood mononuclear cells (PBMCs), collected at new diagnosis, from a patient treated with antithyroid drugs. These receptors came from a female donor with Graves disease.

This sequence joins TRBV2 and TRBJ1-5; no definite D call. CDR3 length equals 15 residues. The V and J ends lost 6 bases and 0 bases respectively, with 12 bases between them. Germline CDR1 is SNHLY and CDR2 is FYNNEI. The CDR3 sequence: CASRGSIYSNQPQHF. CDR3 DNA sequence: TGTGCCAGCAGAGGGTCCATTTATAGCAATCAGCCCCAGCATTTT.

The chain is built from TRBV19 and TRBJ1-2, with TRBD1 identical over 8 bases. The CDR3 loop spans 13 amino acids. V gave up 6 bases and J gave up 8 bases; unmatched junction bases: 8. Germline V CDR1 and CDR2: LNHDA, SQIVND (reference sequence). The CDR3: CASRNYRGNGYTF. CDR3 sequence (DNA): TGTGCCAGTAGGAATTACAGGGGGAACGGCTACACCTTC.

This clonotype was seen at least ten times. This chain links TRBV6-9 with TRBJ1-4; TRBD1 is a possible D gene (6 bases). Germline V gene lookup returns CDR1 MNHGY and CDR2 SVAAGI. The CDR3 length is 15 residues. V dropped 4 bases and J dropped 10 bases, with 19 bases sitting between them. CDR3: CASSSSSSGGGKLFF. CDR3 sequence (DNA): TGTGCCAGCAGTTCCTCGTCTTCCGGAGGGGGAAAACTGTTTTTT.

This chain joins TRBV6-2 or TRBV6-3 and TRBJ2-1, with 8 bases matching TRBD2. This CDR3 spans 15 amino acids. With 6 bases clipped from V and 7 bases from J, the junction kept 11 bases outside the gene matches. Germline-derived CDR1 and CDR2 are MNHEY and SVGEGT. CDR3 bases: TGTGCCAGCAGCCGCGAGGGACTAGGTGTGAATGAGCAGTTCTTC. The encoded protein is CASSREGLGVNEQFF.

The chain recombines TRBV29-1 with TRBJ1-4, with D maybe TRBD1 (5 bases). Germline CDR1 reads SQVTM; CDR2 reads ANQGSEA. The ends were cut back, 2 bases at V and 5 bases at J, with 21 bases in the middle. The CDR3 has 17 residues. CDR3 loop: CSVERGGAGFRNEKLFF. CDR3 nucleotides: TGCAGCGTTGAAAGAGGAGGGGCAGGGTTTAGAAATGAAAAACTGTTTTTT.

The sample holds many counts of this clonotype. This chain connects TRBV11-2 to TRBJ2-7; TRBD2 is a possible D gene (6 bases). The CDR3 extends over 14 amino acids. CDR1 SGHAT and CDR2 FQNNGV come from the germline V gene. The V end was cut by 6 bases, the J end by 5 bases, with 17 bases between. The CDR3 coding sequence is TGTGCCAGCAGGGCTACCGGAGGGCCGCACGAGCAGTACTTC. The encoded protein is CASRATGGPHEQYF.

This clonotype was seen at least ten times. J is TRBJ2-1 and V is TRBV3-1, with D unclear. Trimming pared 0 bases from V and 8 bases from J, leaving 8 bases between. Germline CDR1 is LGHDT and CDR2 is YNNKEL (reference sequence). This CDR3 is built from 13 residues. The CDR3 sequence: CASSQEIRDEQFF. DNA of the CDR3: TGTGCCAGCAGCCAAGAGATTAGGGATGAGCAGTTCTTC.

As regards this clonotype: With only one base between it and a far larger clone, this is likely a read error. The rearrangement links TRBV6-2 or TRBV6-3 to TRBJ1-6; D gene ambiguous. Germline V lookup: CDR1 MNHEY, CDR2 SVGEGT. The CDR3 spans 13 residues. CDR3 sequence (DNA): TGTGCCAGCGGTTACTCGATGGGTTCACCCCTCCACTTT. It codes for CASGYSMGSPLHF.

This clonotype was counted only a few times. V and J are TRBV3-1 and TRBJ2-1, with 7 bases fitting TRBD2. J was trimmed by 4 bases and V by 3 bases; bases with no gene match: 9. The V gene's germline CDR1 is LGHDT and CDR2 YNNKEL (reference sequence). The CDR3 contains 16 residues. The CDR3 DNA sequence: TGTGCCAGCAGCCATAATGGGGGAGGGCCGTACAATGAGCAGTTCTTC. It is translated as CASSHNGGGPYNEQFF.

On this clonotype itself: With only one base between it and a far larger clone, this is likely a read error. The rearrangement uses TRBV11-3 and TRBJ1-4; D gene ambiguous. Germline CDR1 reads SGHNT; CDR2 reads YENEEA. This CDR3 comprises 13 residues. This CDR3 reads CASSLGRFEKPFF. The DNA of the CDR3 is TGTGCCAGCAGCTTAGGACGATTCGAAAAACCGTTTTTT.

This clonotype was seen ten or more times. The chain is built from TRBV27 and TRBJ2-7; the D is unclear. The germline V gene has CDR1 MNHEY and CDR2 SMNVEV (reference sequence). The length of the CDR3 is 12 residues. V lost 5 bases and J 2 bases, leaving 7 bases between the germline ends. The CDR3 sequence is CASSNRAYEQYF. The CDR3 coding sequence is TGTGCCAGCAGTAATAGAGCCTACGAGCAGTACTTC.

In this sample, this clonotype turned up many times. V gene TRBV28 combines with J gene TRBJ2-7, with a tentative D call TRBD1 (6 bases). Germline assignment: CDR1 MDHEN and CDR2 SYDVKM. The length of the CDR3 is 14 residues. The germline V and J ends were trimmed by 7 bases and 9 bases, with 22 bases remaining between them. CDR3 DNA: TGTGCCAGCACTGGGACACCGAATTGGTCCGGGCAGTACTTC. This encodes CASTGTPNWSGQYF.

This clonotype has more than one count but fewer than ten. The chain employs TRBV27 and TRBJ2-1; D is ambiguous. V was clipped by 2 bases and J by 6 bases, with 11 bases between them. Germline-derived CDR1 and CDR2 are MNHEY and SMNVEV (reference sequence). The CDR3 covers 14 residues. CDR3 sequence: CASSLMIPVNEQFF. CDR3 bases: TGTGCCAGCAGTTTAATGATTCCAGTCAATGAGCAGTTCTTC.

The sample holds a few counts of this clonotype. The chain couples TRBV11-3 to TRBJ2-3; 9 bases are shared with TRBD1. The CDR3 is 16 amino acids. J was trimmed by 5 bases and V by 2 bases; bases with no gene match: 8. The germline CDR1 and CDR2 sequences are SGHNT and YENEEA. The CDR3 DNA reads TGTGCCAGCAGCTTAAACAGGGGGCGTGCAGGAGATACGCAGTATTTT. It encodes CASSLNRGRAGDTQYF.

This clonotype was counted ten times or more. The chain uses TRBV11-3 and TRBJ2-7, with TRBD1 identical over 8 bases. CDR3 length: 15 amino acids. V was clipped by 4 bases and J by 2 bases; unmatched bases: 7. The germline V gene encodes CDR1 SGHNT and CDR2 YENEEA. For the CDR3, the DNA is TGTGCCAGCAGCTCCGCAGGGACAGGTCCCTACGAGCAGTACTTC. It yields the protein CASSSAGTGPYEQYF. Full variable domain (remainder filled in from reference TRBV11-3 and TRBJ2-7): EAGVVQSPRYKIIEKKQPVAFWCNPISGHNTLYWYLQNLGQGPELLIRYENEEAVDDSQLPKDRFSAERLKGVDSTLKIQPAELGDSAVYLCASSSAGTGPYEQYFGPGTRLTVT.

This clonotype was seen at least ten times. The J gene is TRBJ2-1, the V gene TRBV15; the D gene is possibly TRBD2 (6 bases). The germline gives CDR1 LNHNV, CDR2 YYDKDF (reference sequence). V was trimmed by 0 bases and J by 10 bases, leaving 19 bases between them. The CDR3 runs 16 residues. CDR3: CATSRDWGLTEYEQFF. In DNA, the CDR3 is TGTGCCACCAGCAGAGATTGGGGACTTACCGAGTACGAGCAGTTCTTC.

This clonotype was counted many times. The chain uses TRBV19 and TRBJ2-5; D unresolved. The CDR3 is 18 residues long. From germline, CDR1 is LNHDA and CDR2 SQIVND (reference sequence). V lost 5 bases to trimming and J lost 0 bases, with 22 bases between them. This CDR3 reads CASSASGWADRYQETQYF. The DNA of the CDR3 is TGTGCCAGTAGTGCCAGTGGGTGGGCAGACCGGTACCAAGAGACCCAGTACTTC.

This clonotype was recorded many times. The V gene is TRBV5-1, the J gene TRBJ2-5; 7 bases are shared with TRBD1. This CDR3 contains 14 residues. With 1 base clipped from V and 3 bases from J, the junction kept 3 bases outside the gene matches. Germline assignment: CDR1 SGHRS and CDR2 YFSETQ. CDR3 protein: CASSLFQGEETQYF. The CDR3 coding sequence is TGCGCCAGCAGCTTGTTCCAGGGGGAAGAGACCCAGTACTTC.

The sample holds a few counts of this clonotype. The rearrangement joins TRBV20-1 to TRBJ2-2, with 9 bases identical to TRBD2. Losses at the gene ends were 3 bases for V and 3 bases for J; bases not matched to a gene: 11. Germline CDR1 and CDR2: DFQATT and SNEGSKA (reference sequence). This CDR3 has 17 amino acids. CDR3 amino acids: CSARQEGGRADTGELFF. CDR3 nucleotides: TGCAGTGCTAGGCAAGAGGGCGGGAGGGCCGACACCGGGGAGCTGTTTTTT.

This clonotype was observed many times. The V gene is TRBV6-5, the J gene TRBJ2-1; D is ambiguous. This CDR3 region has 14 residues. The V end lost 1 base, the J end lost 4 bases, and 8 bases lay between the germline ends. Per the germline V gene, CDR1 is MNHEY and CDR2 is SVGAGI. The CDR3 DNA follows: TGTGCCAGCAGTTACTTTTCTCGGTACAATGAGCAGTTCTTC. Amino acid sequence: CASSYFSRYNEQFF.

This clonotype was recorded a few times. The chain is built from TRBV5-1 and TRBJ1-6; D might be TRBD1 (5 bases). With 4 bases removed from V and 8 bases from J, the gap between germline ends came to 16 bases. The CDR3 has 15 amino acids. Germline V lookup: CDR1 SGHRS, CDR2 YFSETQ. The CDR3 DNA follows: TGCGCCAGCAGCCCGGCCGTCGGGACGGATTCACCCCTCCACTTT. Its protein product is CASSPAVGTDSPLHF.

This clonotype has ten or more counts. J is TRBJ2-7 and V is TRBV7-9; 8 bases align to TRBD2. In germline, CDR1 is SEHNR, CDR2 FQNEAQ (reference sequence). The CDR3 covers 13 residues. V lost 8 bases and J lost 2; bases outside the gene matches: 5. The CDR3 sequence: CASSRGGAYEQYF. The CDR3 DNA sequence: TGTGCCAGCTCCCGGGGGGGGGCCTACGAGCAGTACTTC.

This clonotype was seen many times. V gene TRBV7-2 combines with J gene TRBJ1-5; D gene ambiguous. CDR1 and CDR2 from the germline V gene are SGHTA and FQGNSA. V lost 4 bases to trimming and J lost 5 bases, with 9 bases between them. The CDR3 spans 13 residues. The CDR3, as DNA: TGTGCCAGCAGCTCCACCGCCGATCAGCCCCAGCATTTT. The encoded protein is CASSSTADQPQHF.

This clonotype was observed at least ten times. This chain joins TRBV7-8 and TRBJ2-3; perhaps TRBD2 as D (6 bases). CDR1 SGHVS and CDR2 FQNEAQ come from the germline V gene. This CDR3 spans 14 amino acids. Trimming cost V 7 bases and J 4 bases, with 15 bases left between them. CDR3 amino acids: CASKASEVSDTQYF. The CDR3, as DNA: TGTGCCAGCAAGGCTAGCGAGGTGTCAGATACGCAGTATTTT.

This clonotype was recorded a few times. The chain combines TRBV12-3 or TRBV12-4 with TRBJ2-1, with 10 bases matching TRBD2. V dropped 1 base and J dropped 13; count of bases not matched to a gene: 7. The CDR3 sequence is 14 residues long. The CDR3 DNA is TGTGCCAGCAGTTTAGTACTAGCGGGGCTAGACCAGTTCTTC. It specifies CASSLVLAGLDQFF.

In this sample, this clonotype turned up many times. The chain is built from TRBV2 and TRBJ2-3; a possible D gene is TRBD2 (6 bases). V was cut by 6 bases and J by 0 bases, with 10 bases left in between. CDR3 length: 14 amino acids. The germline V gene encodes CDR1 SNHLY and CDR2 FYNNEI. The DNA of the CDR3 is TGTGCCAGCAGCCCCAGCGGGAGCACAGATACGCAGTATTTT. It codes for CASSPSGSTDTQYF.

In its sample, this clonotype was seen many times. CDR3 region: CASSYSGREDTQYF. The CDR3 DNA is TGTGCCAGCAGTTACTCGGGGCGTGAAGATACGCAGTATTTT. V gene TRBV11-3 combines with J gene TRBJ2-3, with D perhaps matching TRBD1 or TRBD2 (5 bases each). V lost 6 bases and J 5 bases, leaving 15 bases between the germline ends. The germline V gene has CDR1 SGHNT and CDR2 YENEEA. The CDR3 runs 14 residues.

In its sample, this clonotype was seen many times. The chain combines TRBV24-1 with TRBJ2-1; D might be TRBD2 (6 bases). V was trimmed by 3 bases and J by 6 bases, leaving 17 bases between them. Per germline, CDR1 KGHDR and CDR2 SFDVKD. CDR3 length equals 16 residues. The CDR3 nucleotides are TGTGCCACCAGTGATCCGCTTAGCGGAGGGATCAATGAGCAGTTCTTC. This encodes CATSDPLSGGINEQFF.

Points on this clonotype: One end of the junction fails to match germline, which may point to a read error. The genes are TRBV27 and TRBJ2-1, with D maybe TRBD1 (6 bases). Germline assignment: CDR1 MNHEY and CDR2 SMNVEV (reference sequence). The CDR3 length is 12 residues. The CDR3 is CANSIRGNEQFF. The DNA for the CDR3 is TGTGCCAACAGTATCAGGGGCAATGAGCAGTTCTTC.

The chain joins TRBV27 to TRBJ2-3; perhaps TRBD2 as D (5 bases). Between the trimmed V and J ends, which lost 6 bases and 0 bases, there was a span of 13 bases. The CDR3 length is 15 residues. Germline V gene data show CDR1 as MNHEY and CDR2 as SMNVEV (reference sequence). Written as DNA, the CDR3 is TGTGCCAGCAGGATAAGGAGGCCTAGCACAGATACGCAGTATTTT. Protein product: CASRIRRPSTDTQYF.

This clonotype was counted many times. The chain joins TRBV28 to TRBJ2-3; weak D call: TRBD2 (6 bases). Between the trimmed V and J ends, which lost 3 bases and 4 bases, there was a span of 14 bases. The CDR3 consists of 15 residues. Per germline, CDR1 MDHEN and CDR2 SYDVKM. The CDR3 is CASSLAGIASDTQYF. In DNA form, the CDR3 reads TGTGCCAGCAGTTTGGCGGGAATAGCCTCAGATACGCAGTATTTT.

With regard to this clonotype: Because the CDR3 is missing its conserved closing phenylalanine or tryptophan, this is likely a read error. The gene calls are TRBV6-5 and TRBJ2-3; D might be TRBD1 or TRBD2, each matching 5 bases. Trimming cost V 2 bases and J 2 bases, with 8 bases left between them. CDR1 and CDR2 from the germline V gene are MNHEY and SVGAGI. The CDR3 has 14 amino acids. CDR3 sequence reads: CASSYRDDTDTQYL. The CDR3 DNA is TGTGCCAGCAGTTACCGGGACGACACAGATACGCAGTATCTT.